Sequencing of this TCR beta chain was carried out in a study of blood T cell repertoires in COVID-19. This clone was picked up a small number of times. The table came from immunoSEQ multiplex PCR; TCRdb's copy has only in-frame clones and leaves some out. This sample carries roughly 78,000 clones, 88% of them seen once, and the ten largest clones take approximately 31%. Germline loops: CDR1 LGHDT, CDR2 YNNKEL (reference sequence). Trimming cost V 0 bases and J 0 bases, with 6 bases left between them. The CDR3 totals 15 residues. The clonotype was recovered from a man between 50 and 59 years old with acute or convalescent COVID-19. This chain links TRBV3-1 (or the pseudogene TRBV3-2) with TRBJ1-3; D remains unclear. Material for sequencing was peripheral blood. CDR3 protein: CASSQDTYSGNTIYF. CDR3 bases: TGTGCCAGCAGCCAAGATACCTACTCTGGAAACACCATATATTTT.